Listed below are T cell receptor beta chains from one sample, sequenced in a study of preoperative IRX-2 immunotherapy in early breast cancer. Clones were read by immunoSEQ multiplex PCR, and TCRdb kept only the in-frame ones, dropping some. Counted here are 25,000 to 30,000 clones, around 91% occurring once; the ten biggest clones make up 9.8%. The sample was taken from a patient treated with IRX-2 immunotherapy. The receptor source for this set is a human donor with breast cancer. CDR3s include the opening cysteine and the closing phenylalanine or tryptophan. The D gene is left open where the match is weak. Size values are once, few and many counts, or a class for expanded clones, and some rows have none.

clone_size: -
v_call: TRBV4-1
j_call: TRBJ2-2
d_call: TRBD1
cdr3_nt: TGCGCCAGCAGCGATTCAGGACAGGGGAGGACCGGGGAGCTGTTTTTT
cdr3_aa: CASSDSGQGRTGELFF

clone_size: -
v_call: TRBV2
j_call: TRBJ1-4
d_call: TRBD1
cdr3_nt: TGTGCCAGCAGTCGCGACAGGGGGCATGAAAAACTGTTTTTT
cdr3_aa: CASSRDRGHEKLFF

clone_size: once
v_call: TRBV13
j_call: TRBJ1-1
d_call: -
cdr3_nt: TGTGCCAGCAGCCCCCAGGCTTTCTTT
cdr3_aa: CASSPQAFF

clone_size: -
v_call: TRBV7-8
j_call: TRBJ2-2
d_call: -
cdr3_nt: TGTGCCAGCAGTCTCACTGCTACCGGGAGTGTCGGGGAGCTGTTTTTT
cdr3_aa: CASSLTATGSVGELFF

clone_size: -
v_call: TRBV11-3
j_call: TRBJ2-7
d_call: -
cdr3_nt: TGTGCCAGCAGCTTAGAACAGGGCTACGAGCAGTACTTC
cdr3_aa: CASSLEQGYEQYF

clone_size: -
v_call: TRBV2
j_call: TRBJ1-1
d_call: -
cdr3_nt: TGTGCCAGCAGTGAGAAATCGATAGGAAGGGCTGAAGCTTTCTTT
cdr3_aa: CASSEKSIGRAEAFF

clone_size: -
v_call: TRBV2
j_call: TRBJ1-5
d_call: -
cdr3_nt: TGTGCCAGCAGGCCCGATGGTAGACAGCCCCAGCATTTT
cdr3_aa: CASRPDGRQPQHF

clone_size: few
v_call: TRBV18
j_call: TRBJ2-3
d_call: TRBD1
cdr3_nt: TGTGCCAGCTCACCAACAGGGGAAAGGACGCAGTATTTT
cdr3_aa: CASSPTGERTQYF

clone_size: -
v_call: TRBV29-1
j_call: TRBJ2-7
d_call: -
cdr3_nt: TGCAGCGTTGAGTTGGGGTCCTCCTCCTACGAGCAGTACTTC
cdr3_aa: CSVELGSSSYEQYF

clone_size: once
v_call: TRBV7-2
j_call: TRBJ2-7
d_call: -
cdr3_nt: TGTGCCAGCAGCTTCTCCTACGAGCAGTACTTC
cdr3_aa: CASSFSYEQYF

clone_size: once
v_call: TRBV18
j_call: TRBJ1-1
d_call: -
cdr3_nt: TGTGCCAGCTCACCACCGGCCGGGGCGAGGACTGAAGCTTTCTTT
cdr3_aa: CASSPPAGARTEAFF

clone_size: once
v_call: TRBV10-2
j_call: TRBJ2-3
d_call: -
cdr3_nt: TGCGCCAGCAATAATTTCAGGGGCACAGATACGCAGTATTTT
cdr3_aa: CASNNFRGTDTQYF

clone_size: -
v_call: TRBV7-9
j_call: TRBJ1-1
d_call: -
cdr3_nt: TGTGCCAGCAGTAAAGGAATTGAAGCTTTCTTT
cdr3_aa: CASSKGIEAFF

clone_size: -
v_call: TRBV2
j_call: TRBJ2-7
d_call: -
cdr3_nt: TGTGCCAGCACCCTAGGGGTGGGACAATTCTTC
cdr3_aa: CASTLGVGQFF

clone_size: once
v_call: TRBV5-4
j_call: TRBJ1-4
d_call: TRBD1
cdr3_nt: TGTGCCAGCAGGACAGGGGGACCCACAACTAATGAAAAACTGTTTTTT
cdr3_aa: CASRTGGPTTNEKLFF

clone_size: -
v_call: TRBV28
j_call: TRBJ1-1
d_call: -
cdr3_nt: TGTGCCAGCAGTTTCCGACAGGAGAACACTGAAGCTTTCTTT
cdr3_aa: CASSFRQENTEAFF

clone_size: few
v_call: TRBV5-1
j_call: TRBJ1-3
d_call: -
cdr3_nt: TGCGCCAGCAGCTCCGCAGGCTCTGGAAACACCATATATTTT
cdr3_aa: CASSSAGSGNTIYF

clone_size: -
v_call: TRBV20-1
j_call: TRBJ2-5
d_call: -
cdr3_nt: TGCAGTGCTAGACAAAGAGAGACCCAGTACTTC
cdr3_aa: CSARQRETQYF

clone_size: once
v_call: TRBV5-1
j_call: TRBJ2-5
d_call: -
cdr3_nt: TGCGCCAGCAGCTATACAGGTTTAGGGGCACAAGAGACCCAGTACTTC
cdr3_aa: CASSYTGLGAQETQYF

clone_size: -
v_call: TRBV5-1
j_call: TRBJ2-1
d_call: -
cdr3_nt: TGCGCCAGCAGATCGGACTACTACAATGAGCAGTTCTTC
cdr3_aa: CASRSDYYNEQFF

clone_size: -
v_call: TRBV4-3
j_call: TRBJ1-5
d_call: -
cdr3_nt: TGCGCCAGCAGCCAAGAGGCATTTCATCAGCCCCAGCATTTT
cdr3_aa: CASSQEAFHQPQHF

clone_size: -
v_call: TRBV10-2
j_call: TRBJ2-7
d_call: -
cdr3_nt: TGCGCCAGCAGTAAACAGGAAGGCTACGAGCAGTACTTC
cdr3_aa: CASSKQEGYEQYF

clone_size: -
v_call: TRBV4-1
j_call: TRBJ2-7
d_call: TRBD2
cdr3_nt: TGCGCCAGCAGCCAGTCTAGCGGAAGCTCCTACGAGCAGTACTTC
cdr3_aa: CASSQSSGSSYEQYF

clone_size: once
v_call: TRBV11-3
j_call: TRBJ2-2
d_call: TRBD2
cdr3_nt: TGTGCCAGCAGCTTACGGGGGGCCGGGGAGCTGTTTTTT
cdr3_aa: CASSLRGAGELFF

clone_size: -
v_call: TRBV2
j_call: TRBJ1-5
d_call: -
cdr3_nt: TGTGCCAGCAGTGAATGGAGCTACAATCAGCCCCAGCATTTT
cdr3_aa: CASSEWSYNQPQHF

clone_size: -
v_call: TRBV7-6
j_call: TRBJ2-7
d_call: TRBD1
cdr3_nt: TGTGCCAGCAGCTTAAGACAGGGGGCACGCTCCTACGAGCAGTACTTC
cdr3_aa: CASSLRQGARSYEQYF

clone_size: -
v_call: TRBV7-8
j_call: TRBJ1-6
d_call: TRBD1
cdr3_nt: TGTGCCAGCAGCCTCGGGACAGGTCGTTCACCCCTCCACTTT
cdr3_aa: CASSLGTGRSPLHF

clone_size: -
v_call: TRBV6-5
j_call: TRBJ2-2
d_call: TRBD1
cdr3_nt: TGTGCCAGCAGCCCGGGACAGGGTGACGGGGAGCTGTTTTTT
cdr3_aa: CASSPGQGDGELFF

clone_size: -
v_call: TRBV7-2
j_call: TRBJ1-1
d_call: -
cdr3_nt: TGTGCCAGCAGCTTAAAGGGGTCGAACACTGAAGCTTTCTTT
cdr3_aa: CASSLKGSNTEAFF

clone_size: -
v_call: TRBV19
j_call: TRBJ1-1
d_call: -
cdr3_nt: TGTGCCAGTAGTCCCGGCGGACTGAGGGCTTTCTTT
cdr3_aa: CASSPGGLRAFF

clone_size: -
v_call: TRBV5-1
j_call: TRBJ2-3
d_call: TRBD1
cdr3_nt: TGCGCCAGCAGCCCCGGGACAGGGGGGGATACGCAGTATTTT
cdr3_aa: CASSPGTGGDTQYF

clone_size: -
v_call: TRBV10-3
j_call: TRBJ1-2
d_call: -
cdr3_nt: TGTGCCATCAGTGAGACCTCGGACTATGGCTACACCTTC
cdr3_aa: CAISETSDYGYTF

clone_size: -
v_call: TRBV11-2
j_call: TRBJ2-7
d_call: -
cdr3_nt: TGTGCCAGCAGCGCGCAAGGCGGAACCTACGAGCAGTACTTC
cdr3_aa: CASSAQGGTYEQYF

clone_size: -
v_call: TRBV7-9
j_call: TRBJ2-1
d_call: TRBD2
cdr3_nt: TGTGCCAGCAGCTTAACTAGCGGGGGGTTGGGGAATGAGCAGTTCTTC
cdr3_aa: CASSLTSGGLGNEQFF

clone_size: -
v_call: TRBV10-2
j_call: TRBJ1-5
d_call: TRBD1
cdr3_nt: TGCGCCAGCAGTGAGTCCTTGGGTCGGGGACAGCTCAATCAGCCCCAGCATTTT
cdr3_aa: CASSESLGRGQLNQPQHF

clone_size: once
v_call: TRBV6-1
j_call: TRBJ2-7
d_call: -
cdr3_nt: TGTGCCAGCAGTGAGCCCGAGCAGTACTTC
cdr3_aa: CASSEPEQYF

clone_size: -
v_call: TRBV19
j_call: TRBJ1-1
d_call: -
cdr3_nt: TGTGCCAGTAACAGGGAGTTGGCCACTGAAGCTTTCTTT
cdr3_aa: CASNRELATEAFF

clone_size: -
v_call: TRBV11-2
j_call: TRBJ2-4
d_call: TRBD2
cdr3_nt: TGTGCCAGCAGTTCCCTAGCGGGGACCAACATTCAGTACTTC
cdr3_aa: CASSSLAGTNIQYF

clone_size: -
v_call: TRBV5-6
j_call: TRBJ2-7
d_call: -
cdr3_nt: TGTGCCAGCAGCTTAAGGGTTTACGAGCAGTACTTC
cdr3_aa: CASSLRVYEQYF

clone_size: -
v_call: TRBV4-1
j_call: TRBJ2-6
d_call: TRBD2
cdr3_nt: TGCGCCAGCAGTCACGCTGGACTAGCGGGAGGTGTGGGTGGGGCCAACGTCCTGACTTTC
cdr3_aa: CASSHAGLAGGVGGANVLTF

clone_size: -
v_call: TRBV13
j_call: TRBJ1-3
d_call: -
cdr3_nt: TGTGCCAGCAGCTTCGGGGGTGGAAACACCATATATTTT
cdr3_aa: CASSFGGGNTIYF

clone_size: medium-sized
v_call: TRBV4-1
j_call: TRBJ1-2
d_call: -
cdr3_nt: TGCGCCAGCAGCGACCTTACGGGACCCGACTATGGCTACACCTTC
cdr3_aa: CASSDLTGPDYGYTF

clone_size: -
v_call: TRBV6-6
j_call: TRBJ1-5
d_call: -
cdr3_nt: TGTGCCAGCAGTTACTCTAGCAGGGGCAACAATCAGCCCCAGCATTTT
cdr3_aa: CASSYSSRGNNQPQHF

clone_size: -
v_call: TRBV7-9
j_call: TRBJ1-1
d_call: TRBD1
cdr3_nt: TGTGCCAGCAGCAAAGAAGGGACAGGGGGCACTGAAGCTTTCTTT
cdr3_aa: CASSKEGTGGTEAFF

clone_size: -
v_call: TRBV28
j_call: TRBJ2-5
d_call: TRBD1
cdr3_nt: TGTGCCAGCAGAGACACAGACAGGGTCCAAGAGACCCAGTACTTC
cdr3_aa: CASRDTDRVQETQYF

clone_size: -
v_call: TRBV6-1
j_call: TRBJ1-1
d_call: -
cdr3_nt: TGTGCCAGCAGAGAGGGTCCAAGTAACACTGAAGCTTTCTTT
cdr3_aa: CASREGPSNTEAFF

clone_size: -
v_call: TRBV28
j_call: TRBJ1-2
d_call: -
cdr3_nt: TGTGCCAGCAGTTTATTCAAATATGGCTACACCTTC
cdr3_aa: CASSLFKYGYTF

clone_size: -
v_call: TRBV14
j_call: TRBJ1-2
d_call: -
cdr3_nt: TGTGCCAGCAGCCGCACTAACTATGGCTACACCTTC
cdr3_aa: CASSRTNYGYTF

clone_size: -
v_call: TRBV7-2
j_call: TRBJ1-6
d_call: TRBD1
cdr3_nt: TGTGCCAGCAGCCCACGGGGACAGGGGCATTCACCCCTCCACTTT
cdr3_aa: CASSPRGQGHSPLHF

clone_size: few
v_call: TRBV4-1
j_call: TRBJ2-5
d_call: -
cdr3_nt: TGCGCCAGCAGCCAAGATCAGGGCAAGACCCAGTACTTC
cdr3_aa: CASSQDQGKTQYF

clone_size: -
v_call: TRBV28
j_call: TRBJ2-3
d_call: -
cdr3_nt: TGTGCCAGCAGTTTTCAACTACTCACAGATACGCAGTATTTT
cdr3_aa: CASSFQLLTDTQYF

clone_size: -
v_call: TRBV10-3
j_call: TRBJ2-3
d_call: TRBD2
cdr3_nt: TGTGCCGCCGAAAGCGGGGCTGCCACCACCTGGGGCACAGATACGCAGTATTTT
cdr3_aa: CAAESGAATTWGTDTQYF

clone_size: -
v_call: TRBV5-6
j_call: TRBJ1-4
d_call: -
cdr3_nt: TGTGCCAGCAGCTTGGCCGGCAGGGGTGATGAAAAACTGTTTTTT
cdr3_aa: CASSLAGRGDEKLFF

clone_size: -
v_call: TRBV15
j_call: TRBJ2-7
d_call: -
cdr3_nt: TGTGCCACCAGCAGAGATCTAGGGGAGAGGGAGCAGTACTTC
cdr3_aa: CATSRDLGEREQYF

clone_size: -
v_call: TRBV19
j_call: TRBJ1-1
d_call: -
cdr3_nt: TGTGCCAGCTCCGACAGCGGCGGGGACACTGAAGCTTTCTTT
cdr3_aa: CASSDSGGDTEAFF

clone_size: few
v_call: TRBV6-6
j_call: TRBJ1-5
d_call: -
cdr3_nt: TGTGCCAGCAGCCGCCCTAGTGGGAGCGGCAATCAGCCCCAGCATTTT
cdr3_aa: CASSRPSGSGNQPQHF

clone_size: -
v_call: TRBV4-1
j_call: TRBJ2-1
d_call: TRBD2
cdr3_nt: TGCGCCAGCAGCCCGTTTGGGACTAGGGGGACCGCCTACAATGAGCAGTTCTTC
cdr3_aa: CASSPFGTRGTAYNEQFF

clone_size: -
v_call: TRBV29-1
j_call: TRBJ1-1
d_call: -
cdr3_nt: TGCAGCGTTGGCGAGGGGGAAGCTTTCTTT
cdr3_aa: CSVGEGEAFF